Shown below are 10 T cell receptor beta chains from a single sample sequenced in a study of blood T cell repertoires in COVID-19. The table came from immunoSEQ multiplex PCR; TCRdb's copy has only in-frame clones and leaves some out. The sample yields tens of thousands of clones, roughly 80% seen once. Sequenced: peripheral blood. The receptors originated from a woman older than 75 with active or convalescent COVID-19.

V usage is TRBV11-2 and J usage is TRBJ1-6; 9 nucleotides match TRBD1. There are 13 residues in the CDR3. The V segment lost 5 bases and the J segment 7 bases; nucleotides outside the gene matches: 0. The germline V gene encodes CDR1 SGHAT and CDR2 FQNNGV. This CDR3 is CASSDRGNSPLHF. The CDR3 DNA sequence: TGTGCCAGCAGCGACAGGGGGAATTCACCCCTCCACTTT.

The chain employs TRBV5-1 and TRBJ2-5; the match to TRBD2 covers 7 bases. CDR1 is SGHRS, CDR2 YFSETQ, per germline. This CDR3 region has 15 residues. The ends lost 1 base at V and 4 bases at J; junction bases unmatched: 7. The CDR3 sequence: CASSLWAGRGETQYF. The CDR3 DNA is TGCGCCAGCAGCTTGTGGGCAGGGAGGGGAGAGACCCAGTACTTC.

This clone was seen once. The chain recombines TRBV5-8 with TRBJ2-1; TRBD2 aligns across 10 bases. The CDR3 contains 15 residues. V was pared by 0 bases and J by 6 bases, with 3 bases of the junction left unmatched. The V gene's germline CDR1 is SGHTS and CDR2 YDEGEE. The CDR3 loop is CASSLEAGGLNEQFF. The CDR3 DNA follows: TGTGCCAGCAGCTTGGAAGCGGGGGGGCTCAATGAGCAGTTCTTC.

V and J are TRBV7-9 and TRBJ1-5, with D maybe TRBD1 (6 bases). Germline CDR1 reads SEHNR; CDR2 reads FQNEAQ (reference sequence). This CDR3 comprises 15 residues. V lost 5 bases and J lost 6, with 17 bases in between. The CDR3 here is CASSLTGGRSQPQHF. The CDR3 nucleotides read TGTGCCAGCAGCCTGACGGGGGGCAGGAGTCAGCCCCAGCATTTT. Full variable domain (remainder filled in from reference TRBV7-9 and TRBJ1-5): DTGVSQNPRHKITKRGQNVTFRCDPISEHNRLYWYRQTLGQGPEFLTYFQNEAQLEKSRLLSDRFSAERPKGSFSTLEIQRTEQGDSAMYLCASSLTGGRSQPQHFGDGTRLSIL.

The chain employs TRBV19 and TRBJ1-5, with 8 bases identical to TRBD1. The junction had 13 bases not matched to a gene; V was cut back by 6 bases and J by 6 bases. Germline lookup yields CDR1 LNHDA and CDR2 SQIVND (reference sequence). This CDR3 is built from 16 residues. This CDR3 is CASRSVTQGASQPQHF. DNA of the CDR3: TGTGCCAGTAGATCGGTGACCCAGGGGGCTAGTCAGCCCCAGCATTTT.

The chain combines TRBV7-2 with TRBJ2-2; tentatively, D is TRBD2 (5 bases). The CDR3 consists of 15 residues. The V gene lost 1 base and the J gene lost 6 bases, with 12 bases spanning the gap. CDR1 and CDR2 (germline): SGHTA, FQGNSA. CDR3 in amino acids: CASSLVSGPPGELFF. In DNA, the CDR3 is TGTGCCAGCAGCTTAGTGAGCGGCCCTCCCGGGGAGCTGTTTTTT.

This clone was seen only a few times. V gene TRBV29-1 combines with J gene TRBJ2-5; 10 bases fit TRBD1. From germline, CDR1 is SQVTM and CDR2 ANQGSEA. This CDR3 spans 15 amino acids. J was trimmed by 5 bases and V by 6 bases; bases with no gene match: 12. The CDR3 nucleotides read TGCAGCGTAGCAGACAGGGGGCGCTTATATGAGACCCAGTACTTC. It translates to CSVADRGRLYETQYF.

The chain is built from TRBV6-5 and TRBJ2-7, with TRBD2 matching over 8 bases. Germline-derived CDR1 and CDR2 are MNHEY and SVGAGI. Germline trimming cut 5 bases from V and 5 bases from J; bases unmatched to any gene: 11. The CDR3 has 15 amino acids. The DNA of the CDR3 is TGTGCCAGCAGTAATCAAGCGGGAGTCGTCAACGAGCAGTACTTC. Translating it yields CASSNQAGVVNEQYF.

This chain uses TRBV7-2 with TRBJ1-5; the match to TRBD1 covers 7 bases. V shed 5 bases and J 5 bases; nucleotides not matched to a gene: 3. Germline V CDR1 and CDR2: SGHTA, FQGNSA. The length of the CDR3 is 13 residues. The CDR3 sequence is CASSPGQYQPQHF. The CDR3, as DNA: TGTGCCAGCAGCCCGGGACAGTATCAGCCCCAGCATTTT.

The chain recombines TRBV7-2 with TRBJ2-5; TRBD1 aligns across 10 bases. Germline V CDR1 and CDR2: SGHTA, FQGNSA. The CDR3 sequence is 14 residues long. V lost 4 bases, J lost 6 bases, and 5 bases stayed unmatched. CDR3 region: CASSSDRGRKTQYF. The CDR3 bases are TGTGCCAGCAGCTCAGACAGGGGGCGGAAGACCCAGTACTTC.